A single T cell receptor (beta chain) is shown here with its context. No cognate antigen has been identified for it. No base-level quality is on record; no much larger clone is a single base apart. In the germline V gene, CDR1 corresponds to MNHNS and CDR2 to SASEGT. Inclusive of the bounding cysteine and phenylalanine, the CDR3 is 17 residues long. Only CDR3 DNA is held: 51 bases, read in frame from base 1. V gives up 1 base and J gives up 3 bases, and the segment between their germline ends measures 18 bases. The immunoSEQ two-step multiplex PCR at survey-level depth was used to amplify TRB CDR3 regions from genomic DNA. Each PCR was spiked with synthetic inline TR CDR3 controls spanning all V-J pairings to estimate template counts and remove amplification bias. Reads were processed so that amplification and sequencing bias were reduced, and quantification was performed against synthetic TR CDR3 analogs. Per the source publication's procedure: Raw data were processed in ImmunoSEQ Analyzer, with out-of-frame sequences and CDR3s containing stop codons removed, and genes were named according to IMGT nomenclature. Normalized Shannon entropy, defined as 1 minus Pielou's evenness, served as the summary measure of repertoire diversity. Two TRB sequences were counted as identical only if the two sequences had the same V gene, J gene and CDR3. Public PML clonotypes were CDR3s found in two or more PML-onset samples but not found earlier, in controls, or in public databases. Positional CDR3 amino acid composition was analyzed in Skylign with the observed count method. TCRdb carries this immuneACCESS record with in-frame sequences only. Its versions omit some clonotypes, under half of them owing to an unresolved V gene in the studies checked, with the rest unexplained. V and J calls and clone size come straight from that table; D and trimming were deduced from the DNA. In this sample the table shows tens of thousands of clones, 88% of which occur a single time. The ten largest account for 1.1% of the sample.

Explained via the paper, the time point label denotes: before natalizumab initiation. All listed patients had previously received interferon beta, and all PML patients were female. Before the first natalizumab infusion, T0 blood samples were collected. Ficoll-Hypaque density gradient centrifugation was used to isolate peripheral blood mononuclear cells. This entry is derived from a study of multiple sclerosis patients with progressive multifocal leukoencephalopathy (dated 2019 in TCRdb). General notes on the study: The controls were about 5 MS patients treated with natalizumab who did not develop PML and who were sampled longitudinally. The goal of the study was to detect any JC virus-specific or public T-cell expansions that arose at the time of PML onset. Peripheral T and B cells were examined in MS patients who developed PML (4 under natalizumab, 1 after alemtuzumab) and in treated patients who did not develop PML. Two natalizumab-treated patients who later developed PML were followed longitudinally from before therapy through 6 and 12 months to PML onset.

Overall study results and their limits: No common TRBV or TRBJ gene usage or preferential TRBV-TRBJ pairings were detected when PML developed. Analysis was limited to peripheral blood, even though cerebrospinal fluid or brain lymphocytes might be more informative for natalizumab-associated PML. Most PML patients had lower normalized Shannon entropy, suggesting less diverse TRB repertoires, while values in the natalizumab-treated controls sat near 1. Given the small, descriptive cohort, it remained unclear whether the study findings reflect JC virus infection or general immunocompromise. TRB clones above 0.5% frequency appeared only in PML patients, but expanded clones at PML onset were already present before and during natalizumab therapy.

Input material: PBMCs. Recombination linked TRBV6-1 to TRBJ1-2; TRBD1 is a possible D gene, resting on 5 matching bases. This receptor was taken from a human donor with multiple sclerosis. The CDR3: CASSEGGTKYLHYGYTF. At the DNA level, the sequence is TGTGCCAGCAGTGAAGGGGGGACGAAATACCTTCACTATGGCTACACCTTC.